This T cell receptor (beta chain) appears in the sequencing data of a study of T cells after yellow fever vaccination. Study-level information: Fractions containing few cells were prepared with SMART-Seq v4 Ultra Low Input.

The V and J ends lost 1 base and 4 bases, in that order; junction bases with no gene match: 8. The CDR3 contains 17 residues. They built TCR cDNA with 5'RACE template switching, a step that put in a universal primer site and UMIs. TCRdb fed the 5' RACE reads into MiXCR, producing one record per CDR3 protein. The sample carries about 58,000 distinct CDR3 sequences, approximately 6.5% recorded once. This clonotype has just a few counts. Its antigen is as yet unknown. Study-level points and caveats: Boosting was followed by the reappearance of most primary-vaccination clones (around 96% CD4, about 89% CD8).

This chain uses TRBV12-3 or TRBV12-4 with TRBJ2-3; 10 bases agree with TRBD2. The clonotype comes from a man aged 18 to 30 who received the YFV17D yellow fever vaccine. This material consisted of CD8+ T cells sorted from PBMCs, taken on the day of the first yellow fever vaccination. Written as DNA, the CDR3 is TGTGCCAGCAGTTTAGTCCCTAGCGGGGGCGGGTCAGATACGCAGTATTTT. Protein: CASSLVPSGGGSDTQYF.